One sample yielded the 26 T cell receptor beta chains listed below, sequenced in a study of cytomegalovirus exposure and HLA in healthy donors. PCR employed 60 Vbeta and 13 Jbeta primers. TCRdb keeps only in-frame clones here, not all; method: immunoSEQ multiplex PCR. The repertoire holds about 170,000 clones, with 62% as singletons. The material sequenced was PBMCs. These receptor sequences come from a man aged 35 to 55 in good health and CMV-seronegative.

This chain links TRBV10-2 with TRBJ2-4; D possibly corresponds to TRBD2 (6 bases). The ends were cut back, 7 bases at V and 0 bases at J, with 13 bases in the middle. Per the germline V gene, CDR1 is WSHSY and CDR2 is SAAADI. The CDR3 has 15 amino acids. The DNA of the CDR3 is TGCGCCAGCAAAAACCGGGAGATAGCCAAAAACATTCAGTACTTC. Translating gives CASKNREIAKNIQYF.

V and J are TRBV6-1 and TRBJ2-5, with D possibly TRBD2 on 6 matching bases. V lost 4 bases to trimming and J lost 3 bases, with 12 bases between them. This CDR3 has 14 residues. CDR1 is MNHNS, CDR2 SASEGT, per germline. CDR3 in DNA: TGTGCCAGCAGTGCGGGGGATCTGGAAGAGACCCAGTACTTC. Its protein product is CASSAGDLEETQYF.

V and J are TRBV7-8 and TRBJ1-2, with 9 bases fitting TRBD1. CDR3 length equals 14 residues. The ends lost 5 bases at V and 4 bases at J; junction bases unmatched: 5. Germline assignment: CDR1 SGHVS and CDR2 FQNEAQ. In DNA form, the CDR3 reads TGTGCCAGCAGCCCTAGGGACAGGGCCTATGGCTACACCTTC. Protein sequence: CASSPRDRAYGYTF.

This chain links TRBV5-1 with TRBJ2-7, with 11 positions matching TRBD2. The CDR3 has 15 residues. Germline V lookup: CDR1 SGHRS, CDR2 YFSETQ. V was pared by 4 bases and J by 7 bases, with 10 bases of the junction left unmatched. CDR3: CASSMTGTSGGEQYF. CDR3 sequence (DNA): TGCGCCAGCAGCATGACCGGGACTAGCGGAGGGGAGCAGTACTTC.

This clone was seen more than once but under ten times. The J gene is TRBJ2-5, the V gene TRBV5-8; possible D gene TRBD2, 5 bases. CDR3 length equals 17 residues. Germline V CDR1 and CDR2: SGHTS, YDEGEE. V was shortened by 4 bases and J by 2 bases, with 21 bases between the two germline ends. CDR3 nucleotide sequence: TGTGCCAGCAGCCCGGACGTAAAGGCGGGTTTACAAGAGACCCAGTACTTC. This translates into CASSPDVKAGLQETQYF.

The chain uses TRBV5-4 and TRBJ1-4; D is undetermined. V was trimmed by 1 base and J by 0 bases, leaving 19 bases between them. In germline, CDR1 is SGHNT, CDR2 YYREEE (reference sequence). The CDR3 extends over 19 amino acids. The CDR3, as DNA: TGTGCCAGCAGCTTGTCCCTTAACAGCCCTGCCGCAACTAATGAAAAACTGTTTTTT. This sequence encodes CASSLSLNSPAATNEKLFF.

This clone appeared a few times. V is TRBV12-2 and J is TRBJ2-7; the listed D gene, TRBD1, was not tested against the DNA. TRBV12-2 is a pseudogene. The CDR3 is made up of 15 amino acids. CDR3 residues: CASRLRQGAPREQYF. CDR3 DNA sequence: TGTGCAAGTCGCTTACGACAGGGGGCGCCGAGGGAGCAGTACTTC.

Only a few counts were recorded for this clone. This sequence joins TRBV11-2 and TRBJ2-1, with TRBD2 identical over 12 bases. The CDR3 sequence is 16 residues long. Germline V gene lookup returns CDR1 SGHAT and CDR2 FQNNGV. Germline trimming cut 4 bases from V and 7 bases from J; bases unmatched to any gene: 8. CDR3 bases: TGTGCCAGCAGCTCGTCTAGCGGGAGGGCCGGTAATGAGCAGTTCTTC. It specifies CASSSSSGRAGNEQFF.

This clone appeared a few times. The chain couples TRBV4-2 to TRBJ2-3; D is uncertain. Trimming took off 0 bases at V and 3 bases at J, with 7 bases between the two ends. The length of the CDR3 is 14 residues. Germline V CDR1 and CDR2: LGHNA, YNFKEQ. CDR3 bases: TGTGCCAGCAGCCAAGATTCTTTTACAGATACGCAGTATTTT. This sequence encodes CASSQDSFTDTQYF.

With regard to this clone: Germline and junction disagree at one end, which may indicate a read error. The J gene is TRBJ2-7, the V gene TRBV10-3; no reliable D call. Germline assignment: CDR1 ENHRY and CDR2 SYGVKD. This CDR3 is built from 10 residues. CDR3 nucleotide sequence: TGTGCCATCAGTGATAACCACCGCGACTTC. This sequence encodes CAISDNHRDF.

The rearrangement joins TRBV4-1 to TRBJ2-3; TRBD2 matches 7 bases. Germline CDR1 MGHRA, CDR2 YSYEKL. The CDR3 length is 19 residues. The ends lost 0 bases at V and 1 base at J; junction bases unmatched: 13. Here the CDR3 reads CASSQDGSGGRAGTDTQYF. In DNA form, the CDR3 reads TGCGCCAGCAGCCAAGATGGGTCGGGGGGACGGGCGGGCACAGATACGCAGTATTTT.

This clone was detected only once. The chain employs TRBV28 and TRBJ2-7, with D unresolved. CDR1 is MDHEN and CDR2 is SYDVKM in the germline V gene. Trimming took off 7 bases at V and 3 bases at J, with 7 bases between the two ends. The length of the CDR3 is 11 residues. The CDR3 loop is CASKQSYEQYF. The DNA of the CDR3 is TGTGCCAGCAAACAGAGCTACGAGCAGTACTTC.

This chain links TRBV19 with TRBJ1-6, with 9 bases lining up with TRBD1. Germline CDR1 is LNHDA and CDR2 is SQIVND (reference sequence). The CDR3 covers 15 residues. The J segment lost 14 bases and the V segment lost 1 base, leaving 9 bases of the junction unmatched. The CDR3 DNA sequence: TGTGCCAGTAGTATAGCCGACAGGGGGGCACCATCCCTCCACTTT. Residues: CASSIADRGAPSLHF.

The chain has TRBV30 and TRBJ2-2; maybe TRBD1 (6 bases). Trimming left V 0 bases short and J 0 bases short, with 11 bases between. CDR3 size: 16 residues. In germline, CDR1 is GTSNPN, CDR2 SVGIG (reference sequence). The CDR3 region has the DNA TGTGCCTGGAGTGTCATAGGGGGTACGAACACCGGGGAGCTGTTTTTT. It yields the protein CAWSVIGGTNTGELFF.

V gene TRBV2 combines with J gene TRBJ2-3; 10 bases map to TRBD2. J was trimmed by 1 base and V by 2 bases; bases with no gene match: 0. CDR3 size: 15 residues. Germline V CDR1 and CDR2: SNHLY, FYNNEI. This CDR3 reads CASSETSGGTDTQYF. Written as DNA, the CDR3 is TGTGCCAGCAGTGAAACTAGCGGGGGCACAGATACGCAGTATTTT.

This clone has more than one count but fewer than ten. The chain is built from TRBV6-6 and TRBJ1-1, with D perhaps TRBD1 (5 bases). Germline CDR1 is MNHNY and CDR2 is SVGAGI (reference sequence). The CDR3 runs to 13 residues. Deletions cut 6 bases from V and 0 bases from J, with 8 bases between. CDR3 loop: CASSPQVNTEAFF. The CDR3, as DNA: TGTGCCAGCAGCCCACAGGTGAACACTGAAGCTTTCTTT.

The chain uses TRBV4-2 and TRBJ2-1, with 8 positions matching TRBD2. The germline V gene encodes CDR1 LGHNA and CDR2 YNFKEQ. Trimming at V came to 5 bases and at J to 4 bases, leaving 4 bases not matched to a gene. This CDR3 region has 14 residues. CDR3 DNA sequence: TGTGCCAGCAGCACACGGGAGGGTTACAATGAGCAGTTCTTC. Its translation is CASSTREGYNEQFF.

V is TRBV5-1 and J is TRBJ2-7; 10 positions agree with TRBD2. The CDR3 is 15 amino acids. After removal of 0 bases from V and 2 bases from J, the junction contained 2 bases not matched to a gene. The germline V gene encodes CDR1 SGHRS and CDR2 YFSETQ. CDR3 amino acids: CASSLGTSGTYEQYF. CDR3 nucleotides: TGCGCCAGCAGCTTGGGGACTAGCGGAACCTACGAGCAGTACTTC.

The chain is built from TRBV6-1 and TRBJ2-3, with D possibly TRBD1 on 6 matching bases. This CDR3 is built from 16 residues. Germline V gene data show CDR1 as MNHNS and CDR2 as SASEGT. V lost 0 bases and J 2 bases, leaving 12 bases between the germline ends. The DNA for the CDR3 is TGTGCCAGCAGTGAAGCGTACAGGGTCGTCACAGATACGCAGTATTTT. Amino acid sequence: CASSEAYRVVTDTQYF.

This clone was counted once. This rearrangement joins TRBV5-1 to TRBJ2-7, with D tentatively TRBD1 (6 bases). Germline CDR1 SGHRS, CDR2 YFSETQ. V lost 0 bases and J lost 2, with 12 bases in between. CDR3 length: 15 amino acids. The CDR3 region is CASSLAGTNPYEQYF. Here the CDR3 DNA reads TGCGCCAGCAGCTTGGCCGGGACAAATCCCTACGAGCAGTACTTC.

The chain uses TRBV19 and TRBJ2-1; D may be TRBD1 (6 bases). The CDR3 is made up of 13 amino acids. Looked up from germline, CDR1 is LNHDA and CDR2 is SQIVND (reference sequence). Trimming stripped 10 bases from V and 5 bases from J, with 15 bases between. Here the CDR3 DNA reads TGTGCCACCACACTACAGGGCCACAATGAGCAGTTCTTC. Protein: CATTLQGHNEQFF. Using reference TRBV19 and TRBJ2-1 for the parts outside the CDR3, the full variable domain is DGGITQSPKYLFRKEGQNVTLSCEQNLNHDAMYWYRQDPGQGLRLIYYSQIVNDFQKGDIAEGYSVSREKKESFPLTVTSAQKNPTAFYLCATTLQGHNEQFFGPGTRLTVL.

The chain joins TRBV19 to TRBJ2-7; maybe TRBD1 (5 bases). CDR3 length: 14 residues. Trimming pared 4 bases from V and 2 bases from J, leaving 12 bases between. Per germline, CDR1 LNHDA and CDR2 SQIVND (reference sequence). CDR3 coding DNA: TGTGCCAGTAGTACGGCAGGGTTTACCTACGAGCAGTACTTC. This encodes CASSTAGFTYEQYF.

This chain links TRBV9 with TRBJ2-1, with TRBD2 matching 8 bases. The trim removed 0 bases at V and 7 bases at J, leaving 6 bases unmatched. This CDR3 is 15 amino acids long. Germline V gene sequence: CDR1 SGDLS, CDR2 YYNGEE. The DNA for the CDR3 is TGTGCCAGCAGCGTAGGTTCGGCGGGGGGTAATGAGCAGTTCTTC. Protein: CASSVGSAGGNEQFF.

The V call is TRBV10-3, the J call TRBJ1-1; D is ambiguous. V lost 5 bases and J lost 3, with 16 bases in between. Germline V gives CDR1 ENHRY, CDR2 SYGVKD. The CDR3 spans 15 residues. CDR3 in amino acids: CAISFGQIADTEAFF. CDR3 nucleotide sequence: TGTGCCATCAGTTTCGGTCAAATAGCGGACACTGAAGCTTTCTTT.

The chain carries TRBV18 and TRBJ2-3; 7 bases are shared with TRBD2. This CDR3 contains 15 residues. Unmatched junction bases numbered 4, after V lost 2 bases and J lost 2 bases. In germline, CDR1 is KGHSH, CDR2 LQKENI. The DNA for the CDR3 is TGTGCCAGCTCACCAGCTAGCGGACTCACAGATACGCAGTATTTT. Translating gives CASSPASGLTDTQYF.

Only one count was recorded for this clone. The chain uses TRBV5-6 and TRBJ1-2; TRBD1 matches 9 bases. In germline, CDR1 is SGHDT, CDR2 YYEEEE. Trimming took 0 bases from V and 8 from J; bases not matched to a gene: 8. The CDR3 contains 15 residues. CDR3 region: CASSLVQGAQGGYTF. The CDR3 nucleotides are TGTGCCAGCAGCTTGGTACAGGGGGCGCAAGGAGGCTACACCTTC.